The clone carrying this T cell receptor beta chain occurred once. Its antigen is unidentified. Every TCR beta cDNA library bore unique molecular identifiers. Each sample of about 0.95 to 11 million input T cells yielded about 500,000 cDNA molecules, so each molecule approximated one T cell. MiXCR, run by TCRdb on the PCR reads, gives a single entry per CDR3 protein. The sample includes hundreds of thousands of distinct CDR3 sequences, around 40% of them seen just once. This entry belongs to a study of post-analysis software for immune sequencing data. Study-wide background: The disease courses spanned relapsing-remitting, secondary progressive and progressive-relapsing forms of multiple sclerosis.

Study-wide results and caveats: The authors found that F measure strongly co-clustered same-batch samples. Higher frequency in patients than in controls was seen for roughly five TRBV segments, with TRBV5-6, TRBV5-1 and TRBV20-1 among them. Controls had significantly higher normalized Chao1 diversity than multiple sclerosis patients.

The V and J ends lost 3 bases and 2 bases, in that order; junction bases with no gene match: 4. CDR1 KGHSH and CDR2 LQKENI come from the germline V gene. This CDR3 comprises 14 residues. The chain is built from TRBV18 and TRBJ2-7; 7 positions match TRBD1. The sequence derives from a girl aged 10-17 years with multiple sclerosis. Sequenced: blood. In DNA, the CDR3 is TGTGCCAGCTCACCGGGACAGATGACCTACGAGCAGTACTTC. Translating it yields CASSPGQMTYEQYF.